The present TCR beta chain was sequenced within a study of Ad26.COV2.S vaccination and SARS-CoV-2 variants. Study summary: Doses of Ad26.COV2.S were injected into muscle once or twice, 56 days apart. Whole-study findings and limits: Spike-specific responses of CD8+ and CD4+ T cells were reported to display substantial breadth after vaccination. Vaccinees displayed broader spike-specific TCR repertoires than placebo recipients.

V shed 5 bases and J shed 5 bases, with 19 bases lying between them. Germline CDR1 reads SQVTM; CDR2 reads ANQGSEA. This CDR3 has 14 residues. Sequencing was performed with immunoSEQ multiplex PCR; in TCRdb, only in-frame clones are kept and a portion is missing. The sample holds approximately 480,000 clones, around nine tenths seen once. Concerning this clone itself: What it recognizes is unknown.

Indicated treatment: some 20 received Ad26.COV2.S at low or high dose, single or two shots; roughly five received placebo; per-sample allocation not given. Samples were taken on day 63 after the first vaccine or placebo injection. The sample was peripheral blood, taken in a trial of Ad26.COV2.S vaccine versus placebo. This clonotype originated in a person aged 18-65 years who received the Ad26.COV2.S COVID-19 vaccine or a placebo. The chain is built from TRBV29-1 and TRBJ2-7, with D possibly TRBD1 on 6 matching bases. The CDR3 loop reads CSVSPPGVGDEQYF. The CDR3 nucleotides are TGCAGCGTTTCACCCCCAGGGGTGGGGGACGAGCAGTACTTC.